One TCR beta chain is described in this entry. No cognate antigen has been identified for it. Base qualities are not recorded, but no much larger clone differs from it by a single base. The data are from a study of radiotherapy plus CTLA-4 blockade in lung cancer (dated by TCRdb to 2016 to 2019). About the study as a whole: Objective responses were observed in around 20% of enrolled patients, and disease control was achieved in 25% to 35%.

Focal radiation therapy combined with CTLA-4 blockade (ipilimumab) was tested in patients with chemo-refractory metastatic non-small-cell lung cancer. Taken from the germline V gene, the CDR1 and CDR2 loops are LGHNA and YSLEER. V and J are truncated by 0 bases and 1 base respectively, leaving an intervening sequence of 12 bases. The CDR3 contains 16 residues, cysteine and phenylalanine counted. The read is trimmed to its CDR3 DNA, 48 bases read in frame from base 1. Library creation used the immunoSEQ multiplex PCR assay. Here the immuneACCESS table is served through TCRdb, limited to in-frame sequences with V and J called. Missing clones are a known gap in these copies; in checked studies unresolved V genes cover under half, and the rest lacks a known reason. Here the sample has approximately 80,000 clones; roughly 69% occur a single time. In total, the top ten clones hold roughly 10% of the sample.

Findings and caveats that apply to the study as a whole: After treatment with radiotherapy and ipilimumab, TCR clones that originated in tumors expanded in peripheral blood. Increased serum interferon-beta after radiation, together with early dynamic changes in blood T cell clones, were reported to be the strongest predictors of response.

The sequenced sample was peripheral blood, obtained from a patient treated with radiotherapy plus ipilimumab. This sequence originates from a human donor with non-small cell lung cancer whose response to radiotherapy plus ipilimumab could not be evaluated. The V and J genes are TRBV4-3 and TRBJ1-1; the D gene is perhaps TRBD1, on 5 matching bases. The CDR3 reads as follows: CASSQDLQATNTEAFF. The DNA sequence reads TGCGCCAGCAGCCAAGATCTACAGGCCACGAACACTGAAGCTTTCTTT.